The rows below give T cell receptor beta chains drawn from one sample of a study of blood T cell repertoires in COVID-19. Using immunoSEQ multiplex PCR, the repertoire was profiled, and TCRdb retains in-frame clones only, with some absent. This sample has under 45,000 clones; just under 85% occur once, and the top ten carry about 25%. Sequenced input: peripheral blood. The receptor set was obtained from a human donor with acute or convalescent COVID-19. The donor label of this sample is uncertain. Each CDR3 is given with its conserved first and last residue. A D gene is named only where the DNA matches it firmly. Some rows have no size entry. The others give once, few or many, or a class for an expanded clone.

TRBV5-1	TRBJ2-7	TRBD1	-	TGCGCCAGCAGCTCTCGGACAGGCGGCCACGAGCAGTACTTC	CASSSRTGGHEQYF
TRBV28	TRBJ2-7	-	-	TGTGCCAGTTTCCGGGGTGGGGGCTACCACGAGCAGTACTTC	CASFRGGGYHEQYF
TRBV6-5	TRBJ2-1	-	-	TGTGCCAGCAGTAGACAGTTCAGCTCCTACAATGAGCAGTTCTTC	CASSRQFSSYNEQFF
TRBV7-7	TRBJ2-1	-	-	TGTGCCAGCAGCCCCGGTGGGACGGGAGAAAATGAGCAGTTCTTC	CASSPGGTGENEQFF
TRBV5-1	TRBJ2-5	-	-	TGCGCCAGCAGCCCCGGAGGGGGGACTATAGAGACCCAGTACTTC	CASSPGGGTIETQYF
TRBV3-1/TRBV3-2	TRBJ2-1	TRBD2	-	TGTGCCAGCAGCGACGTCTTTCGGCTAGCGGGAGCCGGAGATTACAATGAGCAGTTCTTC	CASSDVFRLAGAGDYNEQFF
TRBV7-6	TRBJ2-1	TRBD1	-	TGTGCCAGCAGCTTGTACCAGGGGGCGCCCAATGAGCAGTTCTTC	CASSLYQGAPNEQFF
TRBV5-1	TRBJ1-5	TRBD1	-	TGCGCCAGCAGCTTGGGACAGGGCGATCAGCCCCAGCATTTT	CASSLGQGDQPQHF
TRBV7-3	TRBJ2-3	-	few	TGTGCCAGCAGCTCACCTTCGGGAGATACGCAGTATTTT	CASSSPSGDTQYF
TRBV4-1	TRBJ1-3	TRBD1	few	TGCGCCAGTCAGGAGGACAGGGTAAAAAACACCATATATTTT	CASQEDRVKNTIYF
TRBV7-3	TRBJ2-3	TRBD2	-	TGTGCCAGCAGCTTAGTAGCGGGGTCTACAGATACGCAGTATTTT	CASSLVAGSTDTQYF
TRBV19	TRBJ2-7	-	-	TGTGCCAGTAGTGAATATAGCGGAGGGTACGAGCAGTACTTC	CASSEYSGGYEQYF
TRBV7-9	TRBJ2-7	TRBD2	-	TGTGCCAGCAGCTTAGCTACTAGCGGGAGCTCCTACGAGCAGTACTTC	CASSLATSGSSYEQYF
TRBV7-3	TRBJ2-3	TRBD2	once	TGTGCCAGCAGCCTCCGCCCTAGCGGGACGAACACAGATACGCAGTATTTT	CASSLRPSGTNTDTQYF
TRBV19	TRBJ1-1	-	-	TGTGCCAGTAGTATACTAATGTGGTACACTGAAGCTTTCTTT	CASSILMWYTEAFF
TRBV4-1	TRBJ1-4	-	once	TGCGCCAGCAGCCAACAACAGGGTTCTGAAAAACTGTTTTTT	CASSQQQGSEKLFF
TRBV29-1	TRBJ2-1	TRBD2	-	TGCAGCGTCACTCCTCCCGGGACTAGCATCCTTGAGCAGTTCTTC	CSVTPPGTSILEQFF
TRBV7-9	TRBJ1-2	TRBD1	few	TGTGCCAGCAGCTCCGGGACAGGGGGCTACTATGGCTACACCTTC	CASSSGTGGYYGYTF
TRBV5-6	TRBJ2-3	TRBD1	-	TGTGCCAGCAGCTTTGGGAGACAGGGGGGAGATACGCAGTATTTT	CASSFGRQGGDTQYF
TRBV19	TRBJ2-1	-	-	TGTGCCAGTAAGCCCGACAGGAGCTCCTACAATGAGCAGTTCTTC	CASKPDRSSYNEQFF
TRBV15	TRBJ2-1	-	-	TGTGCCACCAAAAGTATAGGAGTTCAGGGCTCCTACAATGAGCAGTTCTTC	CATKSIGVQGSYNEQFF
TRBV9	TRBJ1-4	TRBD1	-	TGTGCCAGCAGCGCAGGGGTTAGGGGGCTGGGTGAAAAACTGTTTTTT	CASSAGVRGLGEKLFF
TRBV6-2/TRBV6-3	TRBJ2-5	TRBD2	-	TGTGCCAGCAGTTACCAGCGGGGGGGGAATATAGGACAAGAGACCCAGTACTTC	CASSYQRGGNIGQETQYF
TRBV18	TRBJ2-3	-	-	TGTGCCAGCTCACCAAGCCTAGATGGGTTCACAGATACGCAGTATTTT	CASSPSLDGFTDTQYF
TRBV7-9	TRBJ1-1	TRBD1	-	TGTGCCAGCAGCTTAGGACAGGGGGCAACTGAAGCTTTCTTT	CASSLGQGATEAFF
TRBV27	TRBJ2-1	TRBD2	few	TGTGCCAGCAGTTTAACTAGCGGGAGGGCCTACAATGAGCAGTTCTTC	CASSLTSGRAYNEQFF
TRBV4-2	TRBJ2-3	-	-	TGTGCCAGCAGCCAAGAACCTTTGGATAGAGGTACGCAGTATTTT	CASSQEPLDRGTQYF
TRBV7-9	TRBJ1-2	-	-	TGTGCCAGCAGCTTAGGAGACAGGCGTGGCTACACCTTC	CASSLGDRRGYTF
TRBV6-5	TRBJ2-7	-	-	TGTGCCACCTCGCGGGGCAGCGCCTACGAGCAGTACTTC	CATSRGSAYEQYF
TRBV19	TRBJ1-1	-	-	TGTGCCAGTAAGGCAGGACAGATTATGAACACTGAAGCTTTCTTT	CASKAGQIMNTEAFF
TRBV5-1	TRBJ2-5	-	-	TGCGCCAGCAGCTTGGAATCCTTCCAAGAGACCCAGTACTTC	CASSLESFQETQYF
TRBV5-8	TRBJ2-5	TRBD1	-	TGTGCCAGCAGCCGACAACCGGGACAGCAAGAGACCCAGTACTTC	CASSRQPGQQETQYF
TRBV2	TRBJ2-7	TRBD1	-	TGTGCCAGCTGGAAAGGGACAGGGGCCTACGAGCAGTACTTC	CASWKGTGAYEQYF
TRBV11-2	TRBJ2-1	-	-	TGTGCCAGCAGCTCCCTCCGGGACTCCTTCGCGGAGCAGTTCTTC	CASSSLRDSFAEQFF
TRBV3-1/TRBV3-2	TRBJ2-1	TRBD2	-	TGTGCCAGCAGCCAATTACGGGCGGGGGGCTTTTGGTCCCGAATCAGCTCCTACAATGAGCAGTTCTTC	CASSQLRAGGFWSRISSYNEQFF
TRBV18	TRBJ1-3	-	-	TGTGCCAGCTCACCAGGCCCTGGAAACACCATATATTTT	CASSPGPGNTIYF
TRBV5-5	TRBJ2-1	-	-	TGTGCCAGCAGCTTATACGACTACCAACACCCTCTCAATGAGCAGTTCTTC	CASSLYDYQHPLNEQFF
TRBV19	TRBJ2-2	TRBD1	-	TGTGCCAGTAGGCCTCCCGGGACAGGGTCAACCGGGGAGCTGTTTTTT	CASRPPGTGSTGELFF
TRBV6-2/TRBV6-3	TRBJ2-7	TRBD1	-	TGTGCCAGCAGCTCGGACAGGGTTGCCGAGCAGTACTTC	CASSSDRVAEQYF
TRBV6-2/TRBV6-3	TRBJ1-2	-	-	TGTGCCAGCAGTTACTCACCCCAGAACGGGGGCTACACCTTC	CASSYSPQNGGYTF
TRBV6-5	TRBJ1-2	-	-	TGTGCCAGCACCAAGGACAGAACCTATGGCTACACCTTC	CASTKDRTYGYTF
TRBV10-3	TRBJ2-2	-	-	TGTGCCATCACTAAGGACAGCTCGAGGACCGGGGAGCTGTTTTTT	CAITKDSSRTGELFF
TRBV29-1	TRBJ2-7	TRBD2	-	TGCAGCGTCGCCCCCCTAGCGGGGGCCTCCTACGAGCAGTACTTC	CSVAPLAGASYEQYF
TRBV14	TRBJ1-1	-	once	TGTGCCAGCAGCCACATGAACACTGAAGCTTTCTTT	CASSHMNTEAFF
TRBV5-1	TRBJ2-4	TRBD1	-	TGCGCCAGCAGCTCCGGGACAGGGGGGAGGGGTGGCAAAAACATTCAGTACTTC	CASSSGTGGRGGKNIQYF
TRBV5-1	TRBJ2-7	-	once	TGCGCCAGCAGCTCTCGGCAGGGCGAATGGGAGCAGTACTTC	CASSSRQGEWEQYF
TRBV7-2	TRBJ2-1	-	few	TGTGCCAGCAGCTTGAAGAATAGCGCAAGGAATGAGCAGTTCTTC	CASSLKNSARNEQFF
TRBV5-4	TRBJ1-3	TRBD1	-	TGTGCCAGCAGCTTCCAGGGGGCGAGAAACACCATATATTTT	CASSFQGARNTIYF
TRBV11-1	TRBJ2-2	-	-	TGTGCCAGCAGCCAGCGCACCGGGGAGCTGTTTTTT	CASSQRTGELFF
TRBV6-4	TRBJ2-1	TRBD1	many	TGTGCCAGCGGGACAGGGTCAGCGGGCGATGAGCAGTTCTTC	CASGTGSAGDEQFF
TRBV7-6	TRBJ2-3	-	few	TGTGCCAGCAGCTTACCCTCGGGACTGGGCACAGATACGCAGTATTTT	CASSLPSGLGTDTQYF
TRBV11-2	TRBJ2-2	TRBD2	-	TGTGCCAGCAGCCCCGGGGGGGGGAGATCGACCGGGGAGCTGTTTTTT	CASSPGGGRSTGELFF
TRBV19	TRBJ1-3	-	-	TGTGCCAGTAGTATAAGCGGGGCGTCTGGAAACACCATATATTTT	CASSISGASGNTIYF